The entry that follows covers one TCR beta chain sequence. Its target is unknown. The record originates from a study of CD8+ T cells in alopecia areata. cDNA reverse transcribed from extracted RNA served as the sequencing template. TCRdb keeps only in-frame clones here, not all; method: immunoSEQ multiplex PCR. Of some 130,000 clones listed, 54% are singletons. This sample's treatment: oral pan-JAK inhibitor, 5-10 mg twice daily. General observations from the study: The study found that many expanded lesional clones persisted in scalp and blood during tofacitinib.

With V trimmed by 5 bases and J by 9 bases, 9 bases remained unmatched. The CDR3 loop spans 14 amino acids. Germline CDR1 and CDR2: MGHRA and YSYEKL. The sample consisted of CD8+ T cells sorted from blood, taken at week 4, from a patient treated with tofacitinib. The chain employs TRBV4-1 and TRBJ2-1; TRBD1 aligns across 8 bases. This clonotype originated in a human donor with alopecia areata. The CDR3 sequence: CASSSRDRWGEQFF. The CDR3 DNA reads TGCGCCAGCAGCAGCCGGGACAGGTGGGGTGAGCAGTTCTTC.